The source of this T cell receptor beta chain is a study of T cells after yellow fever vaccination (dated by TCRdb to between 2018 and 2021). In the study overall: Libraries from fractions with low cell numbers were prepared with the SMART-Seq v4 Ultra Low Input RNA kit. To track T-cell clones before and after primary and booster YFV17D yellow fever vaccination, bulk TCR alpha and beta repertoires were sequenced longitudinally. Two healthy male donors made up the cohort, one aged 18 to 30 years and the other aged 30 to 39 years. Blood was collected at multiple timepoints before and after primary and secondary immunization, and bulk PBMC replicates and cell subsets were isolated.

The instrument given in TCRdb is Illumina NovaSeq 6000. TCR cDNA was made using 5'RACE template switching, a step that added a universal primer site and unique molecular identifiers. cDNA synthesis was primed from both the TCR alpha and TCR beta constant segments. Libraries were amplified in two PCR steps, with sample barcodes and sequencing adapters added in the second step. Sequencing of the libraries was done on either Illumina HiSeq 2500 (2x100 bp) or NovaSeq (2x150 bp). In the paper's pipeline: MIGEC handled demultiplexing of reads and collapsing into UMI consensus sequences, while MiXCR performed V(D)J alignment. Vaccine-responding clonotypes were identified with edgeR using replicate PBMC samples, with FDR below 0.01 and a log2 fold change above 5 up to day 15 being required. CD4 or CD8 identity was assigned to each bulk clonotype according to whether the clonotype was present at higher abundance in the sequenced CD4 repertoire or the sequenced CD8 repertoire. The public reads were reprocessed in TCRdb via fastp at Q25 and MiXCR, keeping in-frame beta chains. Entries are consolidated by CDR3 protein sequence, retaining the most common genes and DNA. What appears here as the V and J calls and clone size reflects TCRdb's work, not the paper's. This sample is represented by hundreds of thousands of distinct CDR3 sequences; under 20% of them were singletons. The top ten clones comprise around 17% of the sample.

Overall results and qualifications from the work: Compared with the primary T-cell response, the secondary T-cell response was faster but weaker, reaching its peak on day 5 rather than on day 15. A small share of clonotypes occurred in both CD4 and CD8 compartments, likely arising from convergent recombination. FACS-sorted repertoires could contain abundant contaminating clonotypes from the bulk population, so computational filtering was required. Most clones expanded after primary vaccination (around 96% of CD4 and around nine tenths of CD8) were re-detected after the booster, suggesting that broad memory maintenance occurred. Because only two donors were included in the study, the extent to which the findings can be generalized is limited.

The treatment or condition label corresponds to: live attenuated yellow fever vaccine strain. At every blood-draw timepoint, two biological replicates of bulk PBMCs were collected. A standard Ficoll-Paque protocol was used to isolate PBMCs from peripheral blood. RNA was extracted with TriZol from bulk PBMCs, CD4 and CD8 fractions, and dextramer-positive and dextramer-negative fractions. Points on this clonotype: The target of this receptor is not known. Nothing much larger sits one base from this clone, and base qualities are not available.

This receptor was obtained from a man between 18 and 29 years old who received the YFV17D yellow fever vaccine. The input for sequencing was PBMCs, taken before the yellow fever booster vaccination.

The CDR3 reads as follows: CASTPGQGAGNTIYF. The DNA sequence is given as TGTGCCAGTACCCCGGGACAGGGTGCTGGAAACACCATATATTTT. The chain joins TRBV18 to TRBJ1-3; the junction holds 9 bases that match TRBD1. The germline V gene sets CDR1 to KGHSH and CDR2 to LQKENI. The CDR3 covers 15 residues, taking in both the cysteine and the phenylalanine. Only CDR3 DNA remains: 45 bases, in frame from the first base. From V the trimming removes 9 bases and from J it removes 2 bases, while the gene matches leave 8 bases of the junction unaccounted for.